A selection of T cell receptor beta chains follows, all from one sample in a study of T cell repertoires in cytomegalovirus infection. Each CDR3 protein gets one entry after TCRdb re-called the reads with MiXCR. The sample carries around 230,000 distinct CDR3 sequences, around 6.2% recorded once. Sequenced sample: PBMCs. These receptors were collected from a human donor in good health (CMV status not recorded). Some clones in this sample may be carry-over from other donors' samples. CDR3s include the opening cysteine and the closing phenylalanine or tryptophan. Fields, in order: clone size, V gene, D gene, CDR3 protein. A D gene is named only where the DNA matches it firmly. Each size is once, few, many or a size class.

many,TRBV3-1,-,CASRGGIGEKLFF
many,TRBV30,-,CAWRNANYGYTF
many,TRBV7-2,TRBD1,CASSLDGQGYQPQHF
many,TRBV4-3,TRBD1,CASSQERQGSNWANVLTF
few,TRBV6-2/TRBV6-3,-,CASSYPGRGLNTEAFF
many,TRBV7-2,-,CASSLSAPPLHF
many,TRBV7-2,TRBD1,CASSLTTGLYGYTF
many,TRBV4-3,-,CASSQGAGANVLTF
few,TRBV6-4,-,CASSDESTDTQYF
many,TRBV6-6,-,CASSYVYGIGRIRNTEAFF
many,TRBV6-8,TRBD1,CASSGRGQGGKGNQPQHF